This TCR beta chain was observed in a study of blood T cell repertoires in COVID-19. Overall study: Researchers got acute and convalescent COVID-19 samples from the United States, Italy and Spain.

Original methodology: Amplification of reference gene primers was used by the study to estimate nucleated cell counts. Some clones are missing from TCRdb's copy, which holds only in-frame ones; the method was immunoSEQ multiplex PCR. V and J calls and clone size come straight from that table; D and trimming were deduced from the DNA. In the table there are under 300,000 clones, about 83% of which are singletons. Per germline, CDR1 LNHDA and CDR2 SQIVND (reference sequence). This CDR3 comprises 17 residues. Unmatched junction bases numbered 9, after V lost 7 bases and J lost 0 bases. Material for sequencing was peripheral blood. The TCR comes from a man aged 80 or over with acute or convalescent COVID-19. This chain uses TRBV19 with TRBJ1-6; TRBD1 matches 7 bases. In DNA form, the CDR3 reads TGTGCCAGTAAAGAAGGACAGGCGAGCTCCTATAATTCACCCCTCCACTTT. The encoded protein is CASKEGQASSYNSPLHF.